The T cell receptor beta chain described here comes from a study of read filtering for tumor transcriptome and immune sequencing. In the study overall: By R-ISS, stages I, II and III held approximately 8, 16 and 7 patients.

The library was built from roughly 400 ng RNA with molecular barcoded adaptors for alpha/delta and beta/gamma chains. TCRdb re-analysed the reads in MiXCR, keeping a single row per CDR3 protein. The sample consists of tens of thousands of distinct CDR3 sequences, roughly 20% of them appearing once. Ten or more counts support this clonotype. The sequence was collected from a donor aged 40 or older with multiple myeloma. The sample comprised a population of CD138-negative cells sorted from bone marrow.

The CDR3: CAISSSGADYGYTF. The CDR3 bases are TGTGCCATCAGTTCGTCGGGGGCGGACTATGGCTACACCTTC. The chain uses TRBV10-3 and TRBJ1-2, with D possibly being TRBD1 (6 bases). V dropped 5 bases and J dropped 3 bases, with 13 bases sitting between them. The germline V gene encodes CDR1 ENHRY and CDR2 SYGVKD. The CDR3 has 14 amino acids.